One and the same sample provided the 21 T cell receptor beta chains below, sequenced in a study of OX40 agonist ivuxolimab in advanced cancers. Sequenced by immunoSEQ multiplex PCR; TCRdb stores in-frame clones only, minus some. The sample comprises about 98,000 clones, around nine tenths of which are singletons, and 0.5% to 0.55% rests with the top ten. The input for sequencing was CD4+ or CD8+ T cells sorted from blood, taken in a trial of the OX40 agonist ivuxolimab. The receptors shown here come from an adult with an advanced solid tumor such as melanoma, head and neck, liver or kidney cancer.

The CDR3 spells CASGLATVEAFF. CDR3 in DNA: TGTGCTAGTGGTTTGGCCACAGTTGAAGCTTTCTTT. The chain carries TRBV12-5 and TRBJ1-1; D unclear. This CDR3 spans 12 amino acids. V was clipped by 1 base and J by 7 bases, with 7 bases between them. The germline V gene has CDR1 LGHNT and CDR2 FRNRAP. Full variable domain (rest looked up from reference TRBV12-5 and TRBJ1-1): DARVTQTPRHKVTEMGQEVTMRCQPILGHNTVFWYRQTMMQGLELLAYFRNRAPLDDSGMPKDRFSAEMPDATLATLKIQPSEPRDSAVYFCASGLATVEAFFGQGTRLTVV.

V and J are TRBV6-6 and TRBJ2-7, with a tentative D call TRBD1 (6 bases). Trimming cost V 2 bases and J 4 bases, with 12 bases left between them. Germline CDR1 MNHNY, CDR2 SVGAGI (reference sequence). This CDR3 spans 14 amino acids. The CDR3 is CASSYPGEGYEQYF. The CDR3, as DNA: TGTGCCAGCAGTTACCCAGGGGAAGGGTACGAGCAGTACTTC.

The gene calls are TRBV18 and TRBJ2-3; D is unresolved. Trimming took 3 bases from V and 0 from J, leaving 4 bases between them. This CDR3 is 13 amino acids long. The germline gives CDR1 KGHSH, CDR2 LQKENI. This chain's CDR3 is CASSPASTDTQYF. In nucleotides, the CDR3 is TGTGCCAGCTCACCGGCTAGCACAGATACGCAGTATTTT.

The CDR3 loop reads CSGGGTEAFF. The CDR3 coding sequence is TGCAGCGGAGGGGGGACTGAAGCTTTCTTT. The chain links TRBV29-1 to TRBJ1-1; D is possibly TRBD1 (6 bases). Trimming cost V 7 bases and J 5 bases, with 8 bases left between them. Germline values: CDR1 SQVTM, CDR2 ANQGSEA. This CDR3 is 10 amino acids long.

This chain links TRBV7-2 with TRBJ1-1; D might be TRBD1 (5 bases). This CDR3 spans 14 amino acids. Germline lookup yields CDR1 SGHTA and CDR2 FQGNSA. The ends were cut back, 2 bases at V and 0 bases at J, with 7 bases in the middle. DNA of the CDR3: TGTGCCAGCAGCTTACGACAGTTGAACACTGAAGCTTTCTTT. It yields the protein CASSLRQLNTEAFF. The variable domain in full, completed from reference TRBV7-2 and TRBJ1-1, reads GAGVSQSPSNKVTEKGKDVELRCDPISGHTALYWYRQSLGQGLEFLIYFQGNSAPDKSGLPSDRFSAERTGGSVSTLTIQRTQQEDSAVYLCASSLRQLNTEAFFGQGTRLTVV.

The CDR3 loop is CASSLNAFPGQGREEQYF. The DNA for the CDR3 is TGCGCCAGCAGCTTGAATGCCTTTCCGGGACAGGGCCGAGAGGAGCAGTACTTC. The chain uses TRBV5-1 and TRBJ2-7; 9 nucleotides align to TRBD1. CDR3 length: 18 residues. Trimming at V came to 1 base and at J to 7 bases, leaving 18 bases not matched to a gene. Germline V gives CDR1 SGHRS, CDR2 YFSETQ.

The chain is built from TRBV5-1 and TRBJ1-1, with D perhaps TRBD1 (6 bases). The length of the CDR3 is 14 residues. CDR1 SGHRS and CDR2 YFSETQ come from the germline V gene. V was trimmed by 4 bases and J by 3 bases, leaving 13 bases between them. The DNA for the CDR3 is TGCGCCAGCAGCATTCAGGGGAGCCACACTGAAGCTTTCTTT. Translated: CASSIQGSHTEAFF.

This clone appeared once. The V and J genes are TRBV5-6 and TRBJ1-3; tentatively, D is TRBD1 (5 bases). Trimming removed 1 base from V and 7 bases from J, with 15 bases in between. Per the germline V gene, CDR1 is SGHDT and CDR2 is YYEEEE. This CDR3 has 15 amino acids. The CDR3 here is CASSLLTGAWNTIYF. In DNA, the CDR3 is TGTGCCAGCAGCTTGCTTACCGGGGCTTGGAACACCATATATTTT.

Of note for this clone: The same CDR3 also results from other DNA sequences found in this sample. V and J are TRBV5-1 and TRBJ2-7; tentative D call: TRBD2 (6 bases). CDR1 is SGHRS, CDR2 YFSETQ, per germline. Trimming stripped 2 bases from V and 0 bases from J, with 9 bases between. The CDR3 is made up of 14 amino acids. CDR3 DNA: TGCGCCAGCAGCTTAGACGGGAGCTCCTACGAGCAGTACTTC. It translates to CASSLDGSSYEQYF.

The chain employs TRBV7-2 and TRBJ2-7, with D uncertain. The CDR3 runs 13 residues. V gave up 1 base and J gave up 3 bases, with 7 bases separating them. CDR1 and CDR2 (germline): SGHTA, FQGNSA. CDR3 region: CASSLGWGYEQYF. Here the CDR3 DNA reads TGTGCCAGCAGCTTAGGATGGGGCTACGAGCAGTACTTC.

V usage is TRBV7-3 and J usage is TRBJ2-7, with TRBD1 identical over 10 bases. Looked up from germline, CDR1 is SGHTA and CDR2 is FQGTGA. The CDR3 contains 14 residues. With 5 bases clipped from V and 2 bases from J, the junction kept 3 bases outside the gene matches. CDR3 DNA: TGTGCCAGCAGCCGGACAGGGGGAACCTACGAGCAGTACTTC. Translating it yields CASSRTGGTYEQYF. Filled out from reference TRBV7-3 and TRBJ2-7, the complete variable domain reads GAGVSQTPSNKVTEKGKYVELRCDPISGHTALYWYRQSLGQGPEFLIYFQGTGAADDSGLPNDRFFAVRPEGSVSTLKIQRTERGDSAVYLCASSRTGGTYEQYFGPGTRLTVT.

The chain uses TRBV11-1 and TRBJ1-6, with 8 bases that match TRBD1. This CDR3 is built from 15 residues. V lost 5 bases, J lost 8 bases, and 8 bases stayed unmatched. Germline V gives CDR1 SGHAT, CDR2 FQDESV (reference sequence). The CDR3 coding sequence is TGTGCCAGCAGCCCGAGGGACAGGCGGGATTCACCCCTCCACTTT. Residues: CASSPRDRRDSPLHF.

The chain employs TRBV27 and TRBJ1-1; D call uncertain. The CDR3 is 13 residues long. Per the germline V gene, CDR1 is MNHEY and CDR2 is SMNVEV (reference sequence). Trimming shortened V by 2 bases and J by 1 base, and 5 bases separated the two germline ends. The CDR3 DNA sequence: TGTGCCAGCAGTTTAAATGGGAACACTGAAGCTTTCTTT. Protein product: CASSLNGNTEAFF.

The chain employs TRBV15 and TRBJ2-6; D unresolved. Germline CDR1 and CDR2: LNHNV and YYDKDF (reference sequence). V was clipped by 1 base and J by 4 bases, with 8 bases between them. The CDR3 loop spans 15 amino acids. The CDR3 coding sequence is TGTGCCACCAGCAGAGGTACAGTCGGGGCCAACGTCCTGACTTTC. As protein: CATSRGTVGANVLTF.

This chain uses TRBV18 with TRBJ2-3, with D possibly TRBD2 on 5 matching bases. The CDR3 consists of 14 residues. The germline gives CDR1 KGHSH, CDR2 LQKENI. The ends were cut back, 8 bases at V and 1 base at J, with 13 bases in the middle. This CDR3 is CASHRGLGTDTQYF. DNA for the CDR3: TGTGCCAGCCACCGGGGTCTTGGCACAGATACGCAGTATTTT.

The chain links TRBV18 to TRBJ1-2, with D maybe TRBD1 (5 bases). Germline CDR1 KGHSH, CDR2 LQKENI. V lost 3 bases to trimming and J lost 6 bases, with 8 bases between them. The CDR3 is 12 residues long. For the CDR3, the DNA is TGTGCCAGCTCACCGACAGTTCATGGCTACACCTTC. Protein: CASSPTVHGYTF.

The J gene is TRBJ2-7, the V gene TRBV15; 7 nucleotides match TRBD1. V shed 3 bases, J shed 2 bases, and the junction held 7 bases outside the gene matches. Germline loops: CDR1 LNHNV, CDR2 YYDKDF (reference sequence). The CDR3 is 15 amino acids. The CDR3 is CATSSGQDPTYEQYF. CDR3 DNA: TGTGCCACCAGCAGCGGACAGGACCCGACCTACGAGCAGTACTTC.

The V call is TRBV7-9, the J call TRBJ2-2; no reliable D call. Trimming removed 8 bases from V and 1 base from J, with 14 bases in between. This CDR3 contains 15 residues. Germline assignment: CDR1 SEHNR and CDR2 FQNEAQ (reference sequence). The CDR3 nucleotides read TGTGCCAGCGCCCCTTACGGGCTGAACACCGGGGAGCTGTTTTTT. The encoded protein is CASAPYGLNTGELFF.

V and J are TRBV5-1 and TRBJ1-2; D is uncertain. The germline V and J ends were trimmed by 3 bases and 2 bases, with 17 bases remaining between them. From germline, CDR1 is SGHRS and CDR2 YFSETQ. The CDR3 runs 16 residues. The CDR3 region has the DNA TGCGCCAGCAGCTCCACCCTCGGTATCATAAACTATGGCTACACCTTC. This gives the protein CASSSTLGIINYGYTF. The variable domain in full, with the rest retrieved from reference TRBV5-1 and TRBJ1-2, is KAGVTQTPRYLIKTRGQQVTLSCSPISGHRSVSWYQQTPGQGLQFLFEYFSETQRNKGNFPGRFSGRQFSNSRSEMNVSTLELGDSALYLCASSSTLGIINYGYTFGSGTRLTVV.

V is TRBV2 and J is TRBJ2-3, with a weak D call TRBD2 (6 bases). V was trimmed by 2 bases and J by 6 bases, leaving 6 bases between them. CDR3 length: 12 residues. The germline V gene encodes CDR1 SNHLY and CDR2 FYNNEI. The CDR3 sequence: CASSETSDTQYF. CDR3 DNA: TGTGCCAGCAGTGAAACTAGCGATACGCAGTATTTT. The full variable domain, rest sourced from reference TRBV2 and TRBJ2-3, is EPEVTQTPSHQVTQMGQEVILRCVPISNHLYFYWYRQILGQKVEFLVSFYNNEISEKSEIFDDQFSVERPDGSNFTLKIRSTKLEDSAMYFCASSETSDTQYFGPGTRLTVL.

This clone was counted a single time. V is TRBV18 and J is TRBJ2-5; possibly TRBD1 for D (6 bases). V was shortened by 1 base and J by 5 bases, with 14 bases between the two germline ends. The CDR3 loop spans 15 amino acids. CDR1 is KGHSH and CDR2 is LQKENI in the germline V gene. The DNA for the CDR3 is TGTGCCAGCTCACCACGGCACAGGGTATGGGAGACCCAGTACTTC. It encodes CASSPRHRVWETQYF.